Listed below are T cell receptor beta chains from one sample, sequenced in a study of cytomegalovirus exposure and HLA in healthy donors. Profiled with immunoSEQ multiplex PCR; TCRdb holds only in-frame clones, not every one. The profile shows about 150,000 clones, 73% of them singletons. Input material: PBMCs. All receptors come from a woman between 18 and 29 years old in good health and CMV-seronegative. Both conserved end residues are part of each CDR3. A D gene is named only where the DNA matches it firmly. Part of the rows lack a size; the others show once, few, many or a class for expanded clones.

abundance: -; j_gene: TRBJ1-1; d_gene: -; v_gene: TRBV20-1; CDR3nt: TGCAGTGCTAGTGATGGGAGTGAAGCTTTCTTT; CDR3aa: CSASDGSEAFF
abundance: -; j_gene: TRBJ1-1; d_gene: -; v_gene: TRBV9; CDR3nt: TGTGCCAGCAGCGCACAGGGACAACAGAACACTGAAGCTTTCTTT; CDR3aa: CASSAQGQQNTEAFF
abundance: -; j_gene: TRBJ1-4; d_gene: -; v_gene: TRBV5-1; CDR3nt: TGCGCCAGCAGCTTGGCCCTCGGTCAAAATGAAAAACTGTTTTTT; CDR3aa: CASSLALGQNEKLFF
abundance: few; j_gene: TRBJ2-1; d_gene: TRBD2; v_gene: TRBV7-2; CDR3nt: TGTGCAAGTTCGTCAGCGGGGATTTACAATGAGCAGTTCTTC; CDR3aa: CASSSAGIYNEQFF
abundance: -; j_gene: TRBJ2-1; d_gene: TRBD2; v_gene: TRBV30; CDR3nt: TGTGCCTGGAACCCTTCTAGCGGGAGAACCAATGAGCAGTTCTTC; CDR3aa: CAWNPSSGRTNEQFF
abundance: -; j_gene: TRBJ1-5; d_gene: TRBD1; v_gene: TRBV5-8; CDR3nt: TGTGCCAGCAGCTCTGGGACAGCGGGTGAGGGCAATCAGCCCCAGCATTTT; CDR3aa: CASSSGTAGEGNQPQHF
abundance: -; j_gene: TRBJ2-3; d_gene: TRBD2; v_gene: TRBV7-2; CDR3nt: TGTGCCAGCAGCTTGTCTAGCGGGAGCGACACAGATACGCAGTATTTT; CDR3aa: CASSLSSGSDTDTQYF
abundance: -; j_gene: TRBJ1-6; d_gene: -; v_gene: TRBV28; CDR3nt: TGTGCCAGCAGTTTAAGGAGGGAGTGGGGCAATTCACCCCTCCACTTT; CDR3aa: CASSLRREWGNSPLHF
abundance: -; j_gene: TRBJ2-1; d_gene: TRBD2; v_gene: TRBV6-4; CDR3nt: TGTGCCAGCAGTGCCTCTAGCGGGGCATACAATGAGCAGTTCTTC; CDR3aa: CASSASSGAYNEQFF
abundance: -; j_gene: TRBJ1-4; d_gene: -; v_gene: TRBV7-9; CDR3nt: TGTGCCAGCAGCTTAGCTGCAGGGTACGATGAAAAACTGTTTTTT; CDR3aa: CASSLAAGYDEKLFF
abundance: once; j_gene: TRBJ1-2; d_gene: TRBD1; v_gene: TRBV7-2; CDR3nt: TGTGCCAGCAGCTTAGAGGACAGGGGGCTTGGCTACACCTTC; CDR3aa: CASSLEDRGLGYTF
abundance: -; j_gene: TRBJ1-1; d_gene: TRBD1; v_gene: TRBV6-1; CDR3nt: TGTGCCAGCAAGTTATCAGGGGGCACTGAAGCTTTCTTT; CDR3aa: CASKLSGGTEAFF
abundance: -; j_gene: TRBJ2-1; d_gene: TRBD2; v_gene: TRBV11-3; CDR3nt: TGTGCCAGCAGCCCACGGGGGGGTGGCTCCTACAATGAGCAGTTCTTC; CDR3aa: CASSPRGGGSYNEQFF
abundance: few; j_gene: TRBJ2-2; d_gene: TRBD1; v_gene: TRBV5-5; CDR3nt: TGTGCCAGCAGCTTGGGGACAGGGAGGAGGGAGCTGTTTTTT; CDR3aa: CASSLGTGRRELFF
abundance: -; j_gene: TRBJ1-2; d_gene: -; v_gene: TRBV25-1; CDR3nt: TGTGCCAGCAGTCCATGGGGGGGCTGGGGCTACACCTTC; CDR3aa: CASSPWGGWGYTF
abundance: -; j_gene: TRBJ2-7; d_gene: -; v_gene: TRBV7-9; CDR3nt: TGTGCCAGCAGCTTAGGACAGGCATTCTCCTACGAGCAGTACTTC; CDR3aa: CASSLGQAFSYEQYF
abundance: -; j_gene: TRBJ1-5; d_gene: TRBD1; v_gene: TRBV5-1; CDR3nt: TGCGCCATCAATAGAGCCGGGACAGCCGAAAATCAGCCCCAGCATTTT; CDR3aa: CAINRAGTAENQPQHF
abundance: -; j_gene: TRBJ2-2; d_gene: TRBD1; v_gene: TRBV10-2; CDR3nt: TGCGCCAGTATACAGACAGGGACGAACACCGGGGAGCTGTTTTTT; CDR3aa: CASIQTGTNTGELFF
abundance: -; j_gene: TRBJ2-2; d_gene: -; v_gene: TRBV7-2; CDR3nt: TGTGCCAGCAGACCCAACTTGGTACTACGGAGGACCGGGGAGCTGTTTTTT; CDR3aa: CASRPNLVLRRTGELFF
abundance: -; j_gene: TRBJ2-5; d_gene: -; v_gene: TRBV18; CDR3nt: TGTGCCAGCTCACAACTAGGAGAGACCCAGTACTTC; CDR3aa: CASSQLGETQYF
abundance: -; j_gene: TRBJ1-1; d_gene: TRBD1; v_gene: TRBV28; CDR3nt: TGTGCCAGCGGGGTGGAAAAGGGGGCTACTGAAGCTTTCTTT; CDR3aa: CASGVEKGATEAFF
abundance: -; j_gene: TRBJ2-3; d_gene: -; v_gene: TRBV5-6; CDR3nt: TGTGCCAGCAGCTTGAGAATAGCGGATACGCAGTATTTT; CDR3aa: CASSLRIADTQYF
abundance: -; j_gene: TRBJ1-1; d_gene: -; v_gene: TRBV28; CDR3nt: TGTGCCAGCAGTTTGTCCAGTCTGAACACTGAAGCTTTCTTT; CDR3aa: CASSLSSLNTEAFF
abundance: -; j_gene: TRBJ1-3; d_gene: -; v_gene: TRBV4-1; CDR3nt: TGCGCCAGCAGCCAGGGGCACATTGGAAACACCATATATTTT; CDR3aa: CASSQGHIGNTIYF
abundance: -; j_gene: TRBJ2-7; d_gene: TRBD1; v_gene: TRBV6-6; CDR3nt: TGTGCCAGCAGCTACAGGGGGAACGAGCAGTACTTC; CDR3aa: CASSYRGNEQYF
abundance: -; j_gene: TRBJ1-5; d_gene: -; v_gene: TRBV15; CDR3nt: TGTGCCACCAGCAGCCACAGGTTCAATCAGCCCCAGCATTTT; CDR3aa: CATSSHRFNQPQHF
abundance: -; j_gene: TRBJ2-5; d_gene: -; v_gene: TRBV27; CDR3nt: TGTGCCAGCAGTTTTCGGGCAGGGCGAGAGACCCAGTACTTC; CDR3aa: CASSFRAGRETQYF
abundance: -; j_gene: TRBJ1-1; d_gene: -; v_gene: TRBV7-8; CDR3nt: TGTGCCAGCAGCTTAACGCGTTACACTGAAGCTTTCTTT; CDR3aa: CASSLTRYTEAFF
abundance: -; j_gene: TRBJ2-7; d_gene: -; v_gene: TRBV19; CDR3nt: TGTGCCAGTAGTATCGGGTTGGGGGGAGACGAGCAGTACTTC; CDR3aa: CASSIGLGGDEQYF
abundance: few; j_gene: TRBJ2-1; d_gene: -; v_gene: TRBV5-8; CDR3nt: TGTGCCAGCAGCCGACAAAACTACAATGAGCAGTTCTTC; CDR3aa: CASSRQNYNEQFF
abundance: -; j_gene: TRBJ2-5; d_gene: -; v_gene: TRBV5-8; CDR3nt: TGTGCCAGCAGCTTGAGGGGAGAGACCCAGTACTTC; CDR3aa: CASSLRGETQYF